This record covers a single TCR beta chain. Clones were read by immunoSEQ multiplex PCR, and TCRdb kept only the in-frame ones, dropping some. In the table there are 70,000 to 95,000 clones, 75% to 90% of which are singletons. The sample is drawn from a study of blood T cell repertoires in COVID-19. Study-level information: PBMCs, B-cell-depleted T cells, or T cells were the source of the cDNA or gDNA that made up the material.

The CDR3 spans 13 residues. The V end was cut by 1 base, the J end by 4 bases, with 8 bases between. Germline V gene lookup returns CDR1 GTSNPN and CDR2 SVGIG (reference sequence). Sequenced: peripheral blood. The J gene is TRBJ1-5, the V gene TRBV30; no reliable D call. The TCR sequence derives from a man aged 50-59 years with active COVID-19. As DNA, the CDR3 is TGTGCCTGGAGTGAACGAGGGAATCAGCCCCAGCATTTT. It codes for CAWSERGNQPQHF.